The source of this T cell receptor (beta chain) is a study of T cells in Graves' hyperthyroidism and ophthalmopathy. With 6 bases removed from V and 4 bases from J, the gap between germline ends came to 20 bases. The CDR3 spans 15 residues. Germline V gives CDR1 SGHKS, CDR2 YYEKEE (reference sequence). Overall study results and limits: Before onset, by a median of approximately 6.8 months, the model predicted ophthalmopathy.

The sample holds many counts of this clonotype. Its specificity is unknown. RNA transcripts yielded amplified TCR beta CDR3 regions. The HTBI set primed first-round TCR CDR3 RT-PCR. TCRdb analysed the multiplex PCR reads with MiXCR anew, one entry per CDR3 protein. The sample has roughly 300,000 distinct CDR3 sequences; less than 30% are singletons. The hyperthyroidism patients had all been newly diagnosed, and their disease duration was under 2 months. Their ages ranged from 18 to 65 years. Every diagnosis used clinical symptoms, serum thyroxine and TRAb, thyroid ultrasound and orbital computed tomography. Fresh peripheral blood, roughly 10 ml of it, supplied the PBMCs.

The source of this sequence is a man aged 40-49 years with Graves' hyperthyroidism that later progressed to Graves' ophthalmopathy. The sequenced sample was blood. This chain uses TRBV5-5 with TRBJ2-7, with D possibly being TRBD2 (5 bases). Written as DNA, the CDR3 is TGTGCCAGCACGCTAAACTCGGGAAGGCGTTACGAGCAGTACTTC. This codes for CASTLNSGRRYEQYF.